This T cell receptor beta chain was captured in a study of regulatory T cells in long-lasting Graves disease. General observations from the study: Favoring TRBV28, TRBJ1-2 and TRBJ2-5 was a feature seen in persistent disease. Persistent Graves' disease cases displayed lower TCR diversity than newly diagnosed ones.

As to time point: persistent/refractory GD, antithyroid drugs over 5 years with positive TRAb. TCR sequences were obtained from RNA taken from PBMCs. Graves' disease diagnoses used American Thyroid Association guidelines. Roughly 9.5-milliliter peripheral blood samples went into EDTA tubes. The CDR3 extends over 14 amino acids. V was cut by 6 bases and J by 5 bases, with 13 bases left in between. This clonotype was observed at least ten times. Antigen unknown. Arm-PCR of CDR3 regions and iRepertoire HTBI primers were the basis on which TCR beta libraries were built. TCRdb redid the calling of the multiplex PCR reads with MiXCR, one entry per CDR3 protein. The data hold about 660,000 distinct CDR3 sequences, with 25% to 35% observed a single time.

This TCR was recovered from a female donor with Graves disease. The V gene is TRBV12-3 or TRBV12-4, the J gene TRBJ1-4; D possibly corresponds to TRBD1 (6 bases). Sequenced here: peripheral blood mononuclear cells (PBMCs), sampled when the disease was refractory, from a patient treated with antithyroid drugs. The CDR3 is CASRPTGKNEKLFF. The CDR3 region has the DNA TGTGCCAGCAGGCCAACAGGGAAGAATGAAAAACTGTTTTTT.